The T cell receptor (beta chain) described here comes from a study of blood T cell repertoires in COVID-19. About the study: COVID-19 samples collected from the United States, Italy and Spain covered acute and convalescent phases. T cells, B-cell-depleted T cells, or PBMCs provided the cDNA or gDNA that served as material.

Followed over time, Seattle patients had been enrolled while infection was active. Authors' analysis steps: By means of reference gene primer amplification, nucleated cell counts were estimated. Assay used: immunoSEQ multiplex PCR; TCRdb lists only in-frame clones, some missing. That table furnishes V, J and clone size, whereas the DNA furnished D and trimming. The sample includes some 200,000 clones, around four fifths of them seen just once. CDR1 is WSHSY and CDR2 is SAAADI in the germline V gene. Trimming took 3 bases from V and 2 from J, leaving 10 bases between them. The CDR3 has 14 residues. This receptor was identified in a man between 60 and 75 years old with COVID-19, enrolled during active disease. The chain links TRBV10-2 to TRBJ1-2; D uncertain. The specimen sequenced was peripheral blood. CDR3 bases: TGCGCCAGCAGTGACGAGGGCGGGAACTATGGCTACACCTTC. Protein: CASSDEGGNYGYTF.